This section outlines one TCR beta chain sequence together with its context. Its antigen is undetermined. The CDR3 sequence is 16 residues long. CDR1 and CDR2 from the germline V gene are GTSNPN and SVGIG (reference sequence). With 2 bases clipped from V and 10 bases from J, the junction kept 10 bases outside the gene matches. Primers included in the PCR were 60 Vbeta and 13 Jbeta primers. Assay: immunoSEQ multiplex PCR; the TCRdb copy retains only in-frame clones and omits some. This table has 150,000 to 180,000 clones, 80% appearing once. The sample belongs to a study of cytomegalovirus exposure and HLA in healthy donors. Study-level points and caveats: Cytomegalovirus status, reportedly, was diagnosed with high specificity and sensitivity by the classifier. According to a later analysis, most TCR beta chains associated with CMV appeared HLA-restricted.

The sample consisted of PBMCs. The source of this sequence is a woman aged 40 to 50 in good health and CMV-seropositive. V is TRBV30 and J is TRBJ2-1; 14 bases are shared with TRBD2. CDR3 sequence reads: CAWSPATSGRACEQFF. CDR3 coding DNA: TGTGCCTGGAGTCCTGCGACTAGCGGGAGGGCCTGCGAGCAGTTCTTC.